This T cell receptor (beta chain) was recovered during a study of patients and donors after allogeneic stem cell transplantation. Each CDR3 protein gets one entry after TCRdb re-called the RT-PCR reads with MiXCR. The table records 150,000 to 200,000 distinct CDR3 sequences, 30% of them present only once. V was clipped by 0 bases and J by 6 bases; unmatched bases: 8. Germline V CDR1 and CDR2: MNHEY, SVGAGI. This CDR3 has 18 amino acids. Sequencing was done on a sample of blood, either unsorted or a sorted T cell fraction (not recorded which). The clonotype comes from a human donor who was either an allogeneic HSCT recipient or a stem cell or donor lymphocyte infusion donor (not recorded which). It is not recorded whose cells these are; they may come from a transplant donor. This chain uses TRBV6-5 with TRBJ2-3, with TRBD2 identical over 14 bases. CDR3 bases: TGTGCCAGCAGTTACTCCTTTTGGACTAGCGGGGGGTTTGATACGCAGTATTTT. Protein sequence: CASSYSFWTSGGFDTQYF.